This TCR beta chain was sequenced in a study of shared clonotypes between healthy human individuals. Looking at the study overall: CD8 memory received one plate per donor, CD8 naive two, CD4 memory three and CD4 naive three.

Overall study findings and caveats: It was observed that 5% to 6% of naive CD4 clonotypes were shared across several donors.

Some clones are missing from TCRdb's copy, which holds only in-frame ones; the method was immunoSEQ multiplex PCR. Of hundreds of thousands of clones listed, around two thirds are singletons. Comment on this clone: As yet, its antigen is unknown.

The healthy adult donors were HIV-negative and reported no recent acute infections or vaccinations. Looked up from germline, CDR1 is SNHLY and CDR2 is FYNNEI. The CDR3 is 13 residues long. Trimming removed 4 bases at V and 4 bases at J, with 9 bases between. The receptor was derived from a woman in her 30s in good health. The rearrangement joins TRBV2 to TRBJ2-3, with D possibly matching TRBD2 (6 bases). The sequencing input was memory CD4+ T cells sorted from blood. Indicated subset: CD45RA-negative fraction. CDR3 sequence: CASSGLEPDTQYF. CDR3 nucleotides: TGTGCCAGCAGTGGACTAGAACCAGATACGCAGTATTTT.